These 29 T cell receptor beta chains were all obtained from the same sample, sequenced in a study of cytomegalovirus exposure and HLA in healthy donors. Primers for the PCR totalled 60 Vbeta and 13 Jbeta. Clones were sequenced by immunoSEQ multiplex PCR, and TCRdb holds only the in-frame ones, with some missing. The sample has about 210,000 clones. The sequencing input was PBMCs. The source is a woman aged 25 to 39 in good health and CMV-seropositive.

The chain uses TRBV4-1 and TRBJ2-2; no clear D gene. The germline V gene has CDR1 MGHRA and CDR2 YSYEKL. The CDR3 has 15 residues. Trimming pared 1 base from V and 2 bases from J, leaving 8 bases between. CDR3 coding DNA: TGCGCCAGCAGCCAAGGGGCAGCAAACACCGGGGAGCTGTTTTTT. This translates into CASSQGAANTGELFF.

The V call is TRBV27, the J call TRBJ2-7, with unresolved D. V lost 6 bases and J lost 0, with 15 bases in between. CDR1 and CDR2 from the germline V gene are MNHEY and SMNVEV (reference sequence). The CDR3 has 15 residues. CDR3 sequence reads: CASSRDTMSSYEQYF. For the CDR3, the DNA is TGTGCCAGCAGCCGAGACACGATGAGCTCCTACGAGCAGTACTTC.

The chain couples TRBV11-2 to TRBJ1-4; D unclear. CDR1 SGHAT and CDR2 FQNNGV come from the germline V gene. Trimming cost V 5 bases and J 3 bases, with 13 bases left between them. This CDR3 spans 15 amino acids. CDR3 in DNA: TGTGCCAGCAGCCCTTACGGGTGGTCTAATGAAAAACTGTTTTTT. This translates into CASSPYGWSNEKLFF. Using reference TRBV11-2 and TRBJ1-4 for the parts outside the CDR3, the full variable domain is EAGVAQSPRYKIIEKRQSVAFWCNPISGHATLYWYQQILGQGPKLLIQFQNNGVVDDSQLPKDRFSAERLKGVDSTLKIQPAKLEDSAVYLCASSPYGWSNEKLFFGSGTQLSVL.

The V call is TRBV10-3, the J call TRBJ2-1; 8 bases match TRBD2. Germline assignment: CDR1 ENHRY and CDR2 SYGVKD. The CDR3 covers 16 residues. V lost 0 bases to trimming and J lost 2 bases; unmatched junction nucleotides: 3. CDR3 region: CAISESAGGAYNEQFF. DNA of the CDR3: TGTGCCATCAGTGAGTCGGCGGGAGGCGCCTACAATGAGCAGTTCTTC.

V and J are TRBV2 and TRBJ2-7; TRBD1 agrees at 7 bases. The CDR3 totals 13 residues. V lost 6 bases and J lost 3; bases outside the gene matches: 5. The V gene's germline CDR1 is SNHLY and CDR2 FYNNEI. CDR3 amino acids: CASRGDSSYEQYF. The CDR3 DNA reads TGTGCCAGCAGGGGGGACAGCAGCTACGAGCAGTACTTC.

V is TRBV27 and J is TRBJ1-2; a possible D gene is TRBD1 (6 bases). The CDR3 extends over 16 amino acids. The germline V and J ends were trimmed by 0 bases and 4 bases, with 15 bases remaining between them. Looked up from germline, CDR1 is MNHEY and CDR2 is SMNVEV (reference sequence). Here the CDR3 DNA reads TGTGCCAGCAGTTTATCTTCAGGGGCGAAGATCTATGGCTACACCTTC. This codes for CASSLSSGAKIYGYTF.

This sequence joins TRBV7-9 and TRBJ2-7; the D gene is possibly TRBD2 (6 bases). Germline CDR1 SEHNR, CDR2 FQNEAQ (reference sequence). This CDR3 has 13 residues. The V end was cut by 3 bases, the J end by 2 bases, with 8 bases between. CDR3: CASSFGGPYEQYF. The CDR3, as DNA: TGTGCCAGCAGCTTCGGGGGTCCCTACGAGCAGTACTTC.

This sequence joins TRBV7-2 and TRBJ1-4; 10 positions agree with TRBD1. This CDR3 has 17 residues. V lost 5 bases to trimming and J lost 8 bases; unmatched junction nucleotides: 14. Germline V gives CDR1 SGHTA, CDR2 FQGNSA. In DNA, the CDR3 is TGTGCCAGCAGCAACATTCCGGGACAGGGGCTTGGCGAAAAACTGTTTTTT. This encodes CASSNIPGQGLGEKLFF.

The chain carries TRBV11-2 and TRBJ2-1, with D tentatively TRBD1 (6 bases). V was shortened by 0 bases and J by 1 base, with 7 bases between the two germline ends. CDR3 size: 15 residues. Germline V gives CDR1 SGHAT, CDR2 FQNNGV. DNA for the CDR3: TGTGCCAGCAGCTTAGAGGGGGCGTCCTACAATGAGCAGTTCTTC. Translated, it gives CASSLEGASYNEQFF.

The rearrangement uses TRBV5-6 and TRBJ1-2; a possible D gene is TRBD1 (5 bases). Germline V CDR1 and CDR2: SGHDT, YYEEEE. There are 16 residues in the CDR3. V lost 5 bases and J lost 3, with 20 bases in between. The CDR3 coding sequence is TGTGCCAGCAGACTCCCGACAGACCCTCCGGACTATGGCTACACCTTC. It is translated as CASRLPTDPPDYGYTF.

This chain connects TRBV7-2 to TRBJ2-7; D remains ambiguous. CDR3 size: 14 residues. Germline V lookup: CDR1 SGHTA, CDR2 FQGNSA. Trimming left V 5 bases short and J 2 bases short, with 13 bases between. The CDR3 DNA reads as TGTGCCAGCAGCCCACCAGTACGTGCCTACGAGCAGTACTTC. Its protein product is CASSPPVRAYEQYF.

The V call is TRBV30, the J call TRBJ1-3, with D maybe TRBD1 (5 bases). V shed 1 base and J shed 4 bases, with 14 bases lying between them. Per the germline V gene, CDR1 is GTSNPN and CDR2 is SVGIG (reference sequence). This CDR3 has 15 residues. The CDR3 DNA reads as TGTGCCTGGAGTGCCTTCTGGGGGGAGGGAAACACCATATATTTT. This translates into CAWSAFWGEGNTIYF.

The chain combines TRBV9 with TRBJ1-2, with 10 bases that match TRBD1. CDR1 is SGDLS, CDR2 YYNGEE, per germline. Trimming took 4 bases from V and 7 from J; bases not matched to a gene: 4. The CDR3 sequence is 13 residues long. The CDR3: CASSKDRGLGYTF. The DNA of the CDR3 is TGTGCCAGCAGCAAAGACAGGGGGCTTGGCTACACCTTC.

This rearrangement joins TRBV14 to TRBJ2-5; tentatively, D is TRBD2 (5 bases). The J call may be mistaken, given a closer DNA end match to TRBJ2-7. Germline-derived CDR1 and CDR2 are SGHDN and FVKESK. The CDR3 is 13 amino acids. The CDR3 coding sequence is TGTGCCAGCAGCCAACCTAGCTCGGTCGAGCAGTACTTC. This encodes CASSQPSSVEQYF.

CDR3 region: CASSSQGSGHRQPQHF. The DNA for the CDR3 is TGTGCCAGCAGTTCCCAGGGGTCGGGGCATCGTCAGCCCCAGCATTTT. This chain uses TRBV28 with TRBJ1-5; a possible D gene is TRBD1 (6 bases). The ends were cut back, 4 bases at V and 6 bases at J, with 19 bases in the middle. The CDR3 has 16 amino acids. Germline V gene data show CDR1 as MDHEN and CDR2 as SYDVKM.

The V call is TRBV4-3, the J call TRBJ2-2, with 11 nucleotides matching TRBD1. This CDR3 region has 14 residues. J gave up 9 bases and V 4 bases, and 4 bases lay outside the gene matches. Germline V CDR1 and CDR2: LGHNA, YSLEER. CDR3 sequence (DNA): TGCGCCAGCAGCCGGGACAGGGGGACTAGGGAGCTGTTTTTT. Translated: CASSRDRGTRELFF.

The chain uses TRBV2 and TRBJ1-1, with a possible D match to TRBD1 (5 bases). CDR3 length equals 13 residues. V lost 1 base, J lost 7 bases, and 10 bases lay in between. The germline V gene encodes CDR1 SNHLY and CDR2 FYNNEI. This CDR3 is CASSEGQNLEAFF. The CDR3 region has the DNA TGTGCCAGCAGTGAAGGACAGAACCTTGAAGCTTTCTTT.

V and J are TRBV28 and TRBJ1-2; a weak D match, TRBD1 (6 bases). This CDR3 contains 15 residues. From germline, CDR1 is MDHEN and CDR2 SYDVKM. The V end was cut by 3 bases, the J end by 7 bases, with 18 bases between. The CDR3 sequence: CASSLGLLQGSGYTF. In DNA form, the CDR3 reads TGTGCCAGCAGTTTGGGGCTCCTACAGGGAAGTGGCTACACCTTC.

The chain employs TRBV11-3 and TRBJ2-7; 12 bases are a match to TRBD1. The germline CDR1 and CDR2 sequences are SGHNT and YENEEA. The V and J ends lost 5 bases and 4 bases, in that order; junction bases with no gene match: 6. The CDR3 runs 15 residues. As DNA, the CDR3 is TGTGCCAGCAGCCCCCGGGGACAGGGGGCTTACGAGCAGTACTTC. Translated, it gives CASSPRGQGAYEQYF.

The chain uses TRBV28 and TRBJ2-6, with D possibly matching TRBD1 (5 bases). Trimming stripped 5 bases from V and 2 bases from J, with 16 bases between. The CDR3 covers 17 residues. CDR1 and CDR2 from the germline V gene are MDHEN and SYDVKM. CDR3 in DNA: TGTGCCAGCAGTCCCTACGCAGGGTCCGCTGGGGCCAACGTCCTGACTTTC. As protein: CASSPYAGSAGANVLTF.

V gene TRBV18 combines with J gene TRBJ1-1; D remains unclear. The CDR3 sequence is 14 residues long. V lost 0 bases and J 8 bases, leaving 13 bases between the germline ends. Looked up from germline, CDR1 is KGHSH and CDR2 is LQKENI. CDR3 bases: TGTGCCAGCTCACCACCGGGCGGGAAGCGGGAAGCTTTCTTT. Translation gives CASSPPGGKREAFF.

This chain links TRBV28 with TRBJ1-1; D remains unclear. From germline, CDR1 is MDHEN and CDR2 SYDVKM. The V end lost 6 bases, the J end lost 3 bases, and 17 bases lay between the germline ends. This CDR3 has 15 amino acids. CDR3 in amino acids: CASRGPGSMDTEAFF. The DNA of the CDR3 is TGTGCCAGCAGAGGACCCGGGAGCATGGACACTGAAGCTTTCTTT.

The rearrangement uses TRBV5-1 and TRBJ1-1, with 7 bases identical to TRBD1. J was trimmed by 1 base and V by 4 bases; bases with no gene match: 1. This CDR3 region has 13 residues. The germline CDR1 and CDR2 sequences are SGHRS and YFSETQ. CDR3 loop: CASSRTGNTEAFF. DNA for the CDR3: TGCGCCAGCAGCCGGACAGGGAACACTGAAGCTTTCTTT. The variable domain in full, completed from reference TRBV5-1 and TRBJ1-1, reads KAGVTQTPRYLIKTRGQQVTLSCSPISGHRSVSWYQQTPGQGLQFLFEYFSETQRNKGNFPGRFSGRQFSNSRSEMNVSTLELGDSALYLCASSRTGNTEAFFGQGTRLTVV.

The rearrangement links TRBV12-5 to TRBJ2-7; D perhaps matches TRBD1 (5 bases). Trimming took off 6 bases at V and 5 bases at J, with 11 bases between the two ends. The CDR3 extends over 12 amino acids. Germline V CDR1 and CDR2: LGHNT, FRNRAP. CDR3 residues: CASGPQGDEQYF. The CDR3 DNA reads TGTGCTAGTGGACCTCAGGGCGACGAGCAGTACTTC.

The V and J genes are TRBV7-2 and TRBJ2-2; no reliable D call. The V and J ends lost 3 bases and 8 bases respectively, with 13 bases between them. The germline V gene has CDR1 SGHTA and CDR2 FQGNSA. The CDR3 totals 14 residues. The CDR3 spells CASSLNPRLGELFF. The DNA for the CDR3 is TGTGCCAGCAGCTTGAATCCTCGGTTGGGGGAGCTGTTTTTT.

The chain joins TRBV5-6 to TRBJ2-5; 14 bases fit TRBD2. This CDR3 is 17 amino acids long. V shed 3 bases, J shed 5 bases, and the junction held 9 bases outside the gene matches. The germline CDR1 and CDR2 sequences are SGHDT and YYEEEE. This CDR3 reads CASSSRTSGRFLETQYF. CDR3 bases: TGTGCCAGCAGCTCGCGGACTAGCGGGAGGTTCCTTGAGACCCAGTACTTC.

The V and J genes are TRBV5-1 and TRBJ2-1, with TRBD2 matching 14 bases. Germline CDR1 and CDR2: SGHRS and YFSETQ. The J segment lost 3 bases and the V segment lost 2 bases, leaving 4 bases of the junction unmatched. This CDR3 comprises 17 residues. The CDR3 spells CASSLGLAGGFYNEQFF. The CDR3 DNA follows: TGCGCCAGCAGCTTAGGACTAGCGGGGGGCTTCTACAATGAGCAGTTCTTC.

This chain connects TRBV4-3 to TRBJ1-1, with 7 bases aligning to TRBD1. There are 13 residues in the CDR3. V was clipped by 0 bases and J by 10 bases; unmatched bases: 5. Germline loops: CDR1 LGHNA, CDR2 YSLEER. DNA for the CDR3: TGCGCCAGCAGCCAAGATTGGCAGGGGGGAGCTTTCTTT. This translates into CASSQDWQGGAFF.

This rearrangement joins TRBV18 to TRBJ2-5; a weak D match, TRBD2 (6 bases). V gave up 3 bases and J gave up 0 bases, with 14 bases separating them. The germline CDR1 and CDR2 sequences are KGHSH and LQKENI. The CDR3 contains 16 residues. CDR3 nucleotide sequence: TGTGCCAGCTCACCTGTTGCCGCGGGATACCAAGAGACCCAGTACTTC. Translating it yields CASSPVAAGYQETQYF. The full variable domain, rest sourced from reference TRBV18 and TRBJ2-5, is NAGVMQNPRHLVRRRGQEARLRCSPMKGHSHVYWYRQLPEEGLKFMVYLQKENIIDESGMPKERFSAEFPKEGPSILRIQQVVRGDSAAYFCASSPVAAGYQETQYFGPGTRLLVL.